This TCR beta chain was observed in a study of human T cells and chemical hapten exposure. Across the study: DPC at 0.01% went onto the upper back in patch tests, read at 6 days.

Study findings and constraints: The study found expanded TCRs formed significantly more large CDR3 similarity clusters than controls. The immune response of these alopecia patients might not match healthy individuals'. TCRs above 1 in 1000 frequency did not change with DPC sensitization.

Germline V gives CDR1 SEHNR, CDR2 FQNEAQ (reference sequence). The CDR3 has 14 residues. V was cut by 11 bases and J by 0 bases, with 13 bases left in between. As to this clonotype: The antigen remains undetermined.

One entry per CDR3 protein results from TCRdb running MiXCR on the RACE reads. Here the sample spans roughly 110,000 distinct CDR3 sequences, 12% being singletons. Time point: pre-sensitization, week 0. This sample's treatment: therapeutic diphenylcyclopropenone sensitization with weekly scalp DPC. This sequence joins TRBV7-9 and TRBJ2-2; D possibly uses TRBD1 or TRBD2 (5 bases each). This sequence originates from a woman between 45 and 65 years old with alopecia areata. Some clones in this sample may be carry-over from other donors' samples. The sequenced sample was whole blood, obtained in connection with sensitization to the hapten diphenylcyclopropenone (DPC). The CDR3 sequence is CAVRGETNTGELFF. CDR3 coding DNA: TGTGCCGTAAGGGGAGAAACGAACACCGGGGAGCTGTTTTTT.